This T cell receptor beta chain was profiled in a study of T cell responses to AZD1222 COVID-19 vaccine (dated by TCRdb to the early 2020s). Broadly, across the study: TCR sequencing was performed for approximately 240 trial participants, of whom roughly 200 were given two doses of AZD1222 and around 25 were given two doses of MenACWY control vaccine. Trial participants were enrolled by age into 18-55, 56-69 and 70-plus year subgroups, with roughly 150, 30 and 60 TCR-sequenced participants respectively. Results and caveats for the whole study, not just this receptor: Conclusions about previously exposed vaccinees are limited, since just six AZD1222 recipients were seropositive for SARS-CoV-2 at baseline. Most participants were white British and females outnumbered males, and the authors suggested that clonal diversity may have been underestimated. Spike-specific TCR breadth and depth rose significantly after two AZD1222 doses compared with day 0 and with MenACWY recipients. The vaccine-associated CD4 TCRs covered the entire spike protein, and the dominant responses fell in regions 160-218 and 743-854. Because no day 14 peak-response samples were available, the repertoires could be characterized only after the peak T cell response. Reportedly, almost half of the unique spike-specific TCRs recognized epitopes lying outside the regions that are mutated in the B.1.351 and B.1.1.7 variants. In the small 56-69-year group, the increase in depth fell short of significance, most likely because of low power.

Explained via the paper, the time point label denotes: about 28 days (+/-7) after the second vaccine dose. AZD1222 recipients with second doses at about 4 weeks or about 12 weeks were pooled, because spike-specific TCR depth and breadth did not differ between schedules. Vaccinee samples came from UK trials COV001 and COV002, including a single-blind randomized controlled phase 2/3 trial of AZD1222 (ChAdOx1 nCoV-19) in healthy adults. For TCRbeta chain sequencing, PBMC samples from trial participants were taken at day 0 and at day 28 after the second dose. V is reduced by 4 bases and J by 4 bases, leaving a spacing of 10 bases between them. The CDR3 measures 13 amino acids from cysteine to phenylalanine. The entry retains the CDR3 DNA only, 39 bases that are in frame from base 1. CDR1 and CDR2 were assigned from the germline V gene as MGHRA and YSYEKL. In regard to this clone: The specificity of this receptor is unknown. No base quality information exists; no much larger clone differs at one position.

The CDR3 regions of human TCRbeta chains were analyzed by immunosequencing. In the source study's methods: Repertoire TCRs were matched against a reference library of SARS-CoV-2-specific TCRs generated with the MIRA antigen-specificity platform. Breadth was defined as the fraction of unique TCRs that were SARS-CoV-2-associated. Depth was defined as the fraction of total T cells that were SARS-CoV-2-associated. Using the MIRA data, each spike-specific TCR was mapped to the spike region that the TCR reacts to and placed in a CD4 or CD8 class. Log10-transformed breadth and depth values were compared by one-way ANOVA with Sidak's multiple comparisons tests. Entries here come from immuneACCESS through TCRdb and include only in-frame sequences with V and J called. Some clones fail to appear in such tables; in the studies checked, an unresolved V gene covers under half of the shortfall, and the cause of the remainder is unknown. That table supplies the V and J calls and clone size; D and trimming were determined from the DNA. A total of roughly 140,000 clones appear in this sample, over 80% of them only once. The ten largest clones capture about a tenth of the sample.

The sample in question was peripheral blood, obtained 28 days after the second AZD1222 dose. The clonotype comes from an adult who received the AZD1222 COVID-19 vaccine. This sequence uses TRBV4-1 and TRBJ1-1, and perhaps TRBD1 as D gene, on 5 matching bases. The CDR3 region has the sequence CASSPRTLTEAFF. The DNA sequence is TGCGCCAGCAGCCCCAGGACACTCACTGAAGCTTTCTTT.